The entry below gives a single T cell receptor beta chain sequence along with its context. The data derive from a study of shared clonotypes between healthy human individuals. Germline V gene lookup returns CDR1 SGDLS and CDR2 YYNGEE. The V and J ends lost 0 bases and 2 bases respectively, with 9 bases between them. The CDR3 is made up of 16 amino acids. Naive CD8 cells comprised CD45RO-negative, CCR7-positively selected cells, excluding terminally differentiated effector memory CD45RA+ cells. Libraries were prepared by immunoSEQ multiplex PCR; TCRdb keeps only in-frame clonotypes and omits some of them. The data contain roughly 810,000 clones, about 96% of them singletons.

The sample consisted of naive CD8+ T cells sorted from blood. The V gene is TRBV9, the J gene TRBJ2-6; D uncertain. The sequence came from a man aged 25 to 45 in good health. The CDR3 DNA is TGTGCCAGCAGCGTAGATGGGGTGACTGGGGCCAACGTCCTGACTTTC. Translated: CASSVDGVTGANVLTF. The whole variable domain, remainder taken from reference TRBV9 and TRBJ2-6, is DSGVTQTPKHLITATGQRVTLRCSPRSGDLSVYWYQQSLDQGLQFLIQYYNGEERAKGNILERFSAQQFPDLHSELNLSSLELGDSALYFCASSVDGVTGANVLTFGAGSRLTVL.